Below, one TCR beta chain is given with its context. The data belong to a study of blood T cell repertoires in COVID-19. Background on the study: COVID-19 samples, acute and convalescent, were from the United States, Italy and Spain. In each case, the material was cDNA or gDNA derived from T cells, B-cell-depleted T cells, or PBMCs.

Original analysis: Cell counts per sample came from amplifying reference gene primers. Clones were sequenced by immunoSEQ multiplex PCR, and TCRdb holds only the in-frame ones, with some missing. V, J and clone size are taken as reported in that table, and D and trimming were inferred from the DNA itself. Among 70,000 to 85,000 clones listed, approximately 83% were seen once. The CDR3 consists of 14 residues. Germline CDR1 reads WNHNN; CDR2 reads SYGVQD (reference sequence). V shed 0 bases and J 6 bases; nucleotides not matched to a gene: 5. Sequencing used peripheral blood. This chain links TRBV10-1 with TRBJ2-7; 7 bases fit TRBD2. This clonotype was obtained from a human donor in a cohort sampled during active COVID-19. The CDR3 DNA reads TGCGCCAGCAGTGAGTCGGGGGGGAGAGGCGAGCAGTACTTC. It yields the protein CASSESGGRGEQYF.